One and the same sample provided the 26 T cell receptor beta chains below, sequenced in a study of T cells in localized non-small cell lung cancer. Clones were sequenced by immunoSEQ multiplex PCR, and TCRdb holds only the in-frame ones, with some missing. The sample consists of roughly 15,000 clones, approximately 85% of them appearing once. The material was peripheral blood, obtained before any cancer treatment. These receptors were collected from a male donor at least 60 years old with stage I lung adenocarcinoma.

The chain combines TRBV7-3 with TRBJ2-3; no reliable D call. V lost 1 base and J lost 4, with 9 bases in between. Germline V gene sequence: CDR1 SGHTA, CDR2 FQGTGA. The CDR3 contains 14 residues. The DNA for the CDR3 is TGTGCCAGCAGCTTAAACCCAGGTTCAGATACGCAGTATTTT. Translated: CASSLNPGSDTQYF.

The rearrangement joins TRBV5-1 to TRBJ1-4; D is perhaps TRBD1 (6 bases). The V and J ends lost 0 bases and 6 bases respectively, with 12 bases between them. The CDR3 is 15 amino acids. The germline V gene has CDR1 SGHRS and CDR2 YFSETQ. CDR3 protein: CASSLGGARDEKLFF. The CDR3, as DNA: TGCGCCAGCAGCTTGGGGGGGGCTCGGGATGAAAAACTGTTTTTT.

The chain couples TRBV5-6 to TRBJ2-1, with TRBD2 matching 14 bases. Germline-derived CDR1 and CDR2 are SGHDT and YYEEEE. The CDR3 spans 16 residues. V shed 3 bases and J 7 bases; nucleotides not matched to a gene: 6. The CDR3 DNA reads as TGTGCCAGCAGCTCGGGGACTAGCGGGAGATGGAATGAGCAGTTCTTC. It is translated as CASSSGTSGRWNEQFF.

This chain uses TRBV4-1 with TRBJ2-5; D gene unclear. The CDR3 extends over 16 amino acids. The V gene's germline CDR1 is MGHRA and CDR2 YSYEKL. With 2 bases removed from V and 0 bases from J, the gap between germline ends came to 13 bases. The CDR3 protein is CASSQSQTLYQETQYF. The CDR3 bases are TGCGCCAGCAGCCAATCCCAGACCCTGTACCAAGAGACCCAGTACTTC.

The rearrangement uses TRBV7-2 and TRBJ2-2; 9 bases fit TRBD2. The CDR3 consists of 15 residues. Germline loops: CDR1 SGHTA, CDR2 FQGNSA. The V segment lost 6 bases and the J segment 1 base; nucleotides outside the gene matches: 3. DNA for the CDR3: TGTGCCAGCAGACCAGCGGGAGGGAACACCGGGGAGCTGTTTTTT. Protein: CASRPAGGNTGELFF.

V usage is TRBV19 and J usage is TRBJ2-7; unclear D gene. V shed 4 bases and J shed 3 bases, with 16 bases lying between them. The germline V gene encodes CDR1 LNHDA and CDR2 SQIVND (reference sequence). There are 15 residues in the CDR3. For the CDR3, the DNA is TGTGCCAGTAGTACCTCTCTCTCTTCGAACTACGAGCAGTACTTC. It is translated as CASSTSLSSNYEQYF.

This chain links TRBV7-2 with TRBJ2-5, with 8 bases matching TRBD2. Germline V lookup: CDR1 SGHTA, CDR2 FQGNSA. This CDR3 is 15 amino acids long. V gave up 5 bases and J gave up 5 bases; unmatched junction bases: 10. The CDR3 sequence is CASSPQGLGGETQYF. CDR3 coding DNA: TGTGCCAGCAGCCCTCAGGGACTAGGTGGGGAGACCCAGTACTTC. The full variable domain, its missing parts supplied by reference TRBV7-2 and TRBJ2-5, is GAGVSQSPSNKVTEKGKDVELRCDPISGHTALYWYRQSLGQGLEFLIYFQGNSAPDKSGLPSDRFSAERTGGSVSTLTIQRTQQEDSAVYLCASSPQGLGGETQYFGPGTRLLVL.

This rearrangement joins TRBV7-9 to TRBJ2-7; 13 nucleotides match TRBD2. V lost 1 base and J lost 2; bases outside the gene matches: 2. The CDR3 runs 16 residues. Germline CDR1 reads SEHNR; CDR2 reads FQNEAQ (reference sequence). The DNA of the CDR3 is TGTGCCAGCAGCTTAGGGACTAGCGGGAGCCCCTACGAGCAGTACTTC. This gives the protein CASSLGTSGSPYEQYF.

This chain joins TRBV11-3 and TRBJ1-3; D gene uncertain. The V gene lost 1 base and the J gene lost 4 bases, with 5 bases spanning the gap. The CDR3 runs to 13 residues. Germline V gene lookup returns CDR1 SGHNT and CDR2 YENEEA. In DNA, the CDR3 is TGTGCCAGCAGCTTAGTTCCGGGAAACACCATATATTTT. Translation gives CASSLVPGNTIYF.

This clone was picked up one time. The CDR3 DNA sequence: TGTGCCAGCAGCTTTGCCCGTAACCACGAGCAGTACTTC. As protein: CASSFARNHEQYF. The chain has TRBV7-8 and TRBJ2-7; D is ambiguous. The germline CDR1 and CDR2 sequences are SGHVS and FQNEAQ. V was pared by 3 bases and J by 5 bases, with 11 bases between. This CDR3 spans 13 amino acids. The full variable domain, its missing parts supplied by reference TRBV7-8 and TRBJ2-7, is GAGVSQSPRYKVAKRGQDVALRCDPISGHVSLFWYQQALGQGPEFLTYFQNEAQLDKSGLPSDRFFAERPEGSVSTLKIQRTQQEDSAVYLCASSFARNHEQYFGPGTRLTVT.

V is TRBV27 and J is TRBJ2-1; a possible D gene is TRBD2 (6 bases). The CDR3 has 15 amino acids. Germline CDR1 reads MNHEY; CDR2 reads SMNVEV (reference sequence). V was trimmed by 4 bases and J by 7 bases, leaving 17 bases between them. CDR3 DNA: TGTGCCAGCAGTTGGGGGACTCGGGGTGATAATGAGCAGTTCTTC. Translation gives CASSWGTRGDNEQFF.

V is TRBV5-6 and J is TRBJ2-7; no definite D call. V was cut by 2 bases and J by 2 bases, with 11 bases left in between. Looked up from germline, CDR1 is SGHDT and CDR2 is YYEEEE. This CDR3 comprises 14 residues. The CDR3: CASSFPTSTYEQYF. CDR3 sequence (DNA): TGTGCCAGCAGCTTTCCGACATCAACCTACGAGCAGTACTTC.

CDR3 in amino acids: CASSLSASGFSYEQYF. The CDR3, as DNA: TGTGCCAGCAGTTTAAGTGCTAGCGGCTTCTCCTACGAGCAGTACTTC. The chain carries TRBV28 and TRBJ2-7, with TRBD2 identical over 7 bases. Trimming took 2 bases from V and 0 from J; bases not matched to a gene: 7. The germline V gene has CDR1 MDHEN and CDR2 SYDVKM. This CDR3 contains 16 residues. Full variable domain (remainder filled in from reference TRBV28 and TRBJ2-7): DVKVTQSSRYLVKRTGEKVFLECVQDMDHENMFWYRQDPGLGLRLIYFSYDVKMKEKGDIPEGYSVSREKKERFSLILESASTNQTSMYLCASSLSASGFSYEQYFGPGTRLTVT.

This chain links TRBV29-1 with TRBJ1-1, with a tentative D call TRBD1 (5 bases). CDR3 length: 12 amino acids. V lost 6 bases to trimming and J lost 1 base, with 9 bases between them. Germline values: CDR1 SQVTM, CDR2 ANQGSEA. The CDR3 DNA is TGCAGCGTCACGGGACGGAACACTGAAGCTTTCTTT. Its protein product is CSVTGRNTEAFF.

CDR3 protein: CASSLNRVNTEAFF. CDR3 nucleotide sequence: TGTGCCAGCAGCTTGAACAGGGTGAACACTGAAGCTTTCTTT. V is TRBV11-2 and J is TRBJ1-1, with a tentative D call TRBD1 (6 bases). Germline-derived CDR1 and CDR2 are SGHAT and FQNNGV. Trimming stripped 3 bases from V and 0 bases from J, with 8 bases between. The CDR3 has 14 amino acids.

This clone was detected a few times. This chain uses TRBV7-2 with TRBJ2-1, with D perhaps assigned TRBD1 or TRBD2 (5 bases each). V was trimmed by 2 bases and J by 3 bases, leaving 11 bases between them. CDR3 size: 15 residues. Germline assignment: CDR1 SGHTA and CDR2 FQGNSA. The CDR3, as DNA: TGTGCCAGCAGCTTATCAGGGAGCGGCTACAATGAGCAGTTCTTC. This codes for CASSLSGSGYNEQFF. The complete variable domain, with remaining parts taken from reference TRBV7-2 and TRBJ2-1, reads GAGVSQSPSNKVTEKGKDVELRCDPISGHTALYWYRQSLGQGLEFLIYFQGNSAPDKSGLPSDRFSAERTGGSVSTLTIQRTQQEDSAVYLCASSLSGSGYNEQFFGPGTRLTVL.

The chain uses TRBV27 and TRBJ2-7; D is unclear. This CDR3 has 14 residues. Germline CDR1 reads MNHEY; CDR2 reads SMNVEV (reference sequence). Trimming cost V 1 base and J 0 bases, with 7 bases left between them. The CDR3 region is CASSLYGDSYEQYF. CDR3 bases: TGTGCCAGCAGTTTATACGGCGACTCCTACGAGCAGTACTTC.

The chain combines TRBV19 with TRBJ2-1; D tentatively reads TRBD1 or TRBD2 (6 bases each). V dropped 0 bases and J dropped 16 bases, with 13 bases sitting between them. Germline assignment: CDR1 LNHDA and CDR2 SQIVND (reference sequence). This CDR3 contains 12 residues. The chain's CDR3 is CASSIDSGAVFF. The CDR3 DNA sequence: TGTGCCAGTAGTATAGATTCGGGGGCCGTTTTCTTC.

This chain connects TRBV29-1 to TRBJ2-3; D remains ambiguous. V lost 3 bases to trimming and J lost 2 bases, with 6 bases between them. The germline V gene has CDR1 SQVTM and CDR2 ANQGSEA. The CDR3 length is 12 residues. CDR3 region: CSVDRNTDTQYF. CDR3 coding DNA: TGCAGCGTTGACAGGAACACAGATACGCAGTATTTT.

The chain uses TRBV7-9 and TRBJ2-1; the D is unclear. CDR1 and CDR2 from the germline V gene are SEHNR and FQNEAQ (reference sequence). Trimming took 1 base from V and 3 from J, leaving 7 bases between them. The CDR3 is made up of 14 amino acids. DNA of the CDR3: TGTGCCAGCAGCTTAGTGGGCCTCTACAATGAGCAGTTCTTC. Its protein is CASSLVGLYNEQFF.

This clone has just one count. This chain uses TRBV27 with TRBJ2-1; D unresolved. Germline CDR1 MNHEY, CDR2 SMNVEV (reference sequence). V shed 7 bases and J shed 6 bases, with 13 bases lying between them. The CDR3 runs to 13 residues. CDR3 region: CASKPGKINEQFF. CDR3 nucleotides: TGTGCCAGCAAACCGGGTAAGATCAATGAGCAGTTCTTC.

In its sample, this clone was seen once. The J gene is TRBJ2-5, the V gene TRBV6-1; D is perhaps TRBD2 (6 bases). The CDR3 contains 15 residues. Germline V lookup: CDR1 MNHNS, CDR2 SASEGT. Trimming shortened V by 1 base and J by 4 bases, and 13 bases separated the two germline ends. CDR3 region: CASSEVGTRGETQYF. In DNA form, the CDR3 reads TGTGCCAGCAGTGAAGTTGGTACGCGGGGAGAGACCCAGTACTTC.

CDR3 coding DNA: TGTGCCAGCAGCTTAGCCAGGATTGTTACTAATGAAAAACTGTTTTTT. Its protein is CASSLARIVTNEKLFF. The chain uses TRBV7-8 and TRBJ1-4; no reliable D call. V dropped 0 bases and J dropped 2 bases, with 10 bases sitting between them. Germline values: CDR1 SGHVS, CDR2 FQNEAQ. There are 16 residues in the CDR3.

This chain joins TRBV5-1 and TRBJ2-7; TRBD2 agrees at 10 bases. Germline V gives CDR1 SGHRS, CDR2 YFSETQ. The CDR3 spans 16 residues. The junction had 5 bases not matched to a gene; V was cut back by 1 base and J by 1 base. The CDR3 loop reads CASSLRVAGGSYEQYF. CDR3 in DNA: TGCGCCAGCAGCTTGCGGGTAGCGGGAGGTTCCTACGAGCAGTACTTC.

V gene TRBV27 combines with J gene TRBJ1-5; TRBD1 aligns across 10 bases. V shed 4 bases and J 6 bases; nucleotides not matched to a gene: 0. Germline V gives CDR1 MNHEY, CDR2 SMNVEV (reference sequence). There are 13 residues in the CDR3. DNA for the CDR3: TGTGCCAGCAGTTGGGACAGGGGTCAGCCCCAGCATTTT. It specifies CASSWDRGQPQHF.

The V gene is TRBV28, the J gene TRBJ2-1; no definite D call. Trimming pared 4 bases from V and 2 bases from J, leaving 12 bases between. Germline lookup yields CDR1 MDHEN and CDR2 SYDVKM. The CDR3 runs to 15 residues. The chain's CDR3 is CASSYPLEAYNEQFF. In DNA, the CDR3 is TGTGCCAGCAGTTACCCTCTAGAGGCCTACAATGAGCAGTTCTTC.